The clone carrying this T cell receptor beta chain was observed a handful of times. This entry belongs to a study of T cells in Graves' hyperthyroidism and ophthalmopathy. The CDR3 regions of TCR beta were amplified from RNA transcripts. Primed by the HTBI set, a first-round RT-PCR was run on the TCR CDR3. TCRdb recomputed calls from the multiplex PCR reads with MiXCR, one row per CDR3 protein. The repertoire has under 350,000 distinct CDR3 sequences, roughly 13% of them found once; the top ten carry roughly 8%. V gave up 5 bases and J gave up 6 bases; unmatched junction bases: 10. CDR1 is LNHDA and CDR2 is SQIVND in the germline V gene (reference sequence). This CDR3 contains 15 residues.

Specimen: blood. The rearrangement links TRBV19 to TRBJ1-2, with 9 positions matching TRBD1. This TCR came from a woman aged 30 to 39 with Graves' hyperthyroidism that later progressed to Graves' ophthalmopathy. CDR3 nucleotide sequence: TGTGCCAGTAGTGCCGAGCCCGGGACAGGGAATGGCTACACCTTC. Translated: CASSAEPGTGNGYTF. Looking up the rest from reference TRBV19 and TRBJ1-2 gives the full variable domain: DGGITQSPKYLFRKEGQNVTLSCEQNLNHDAMYWYRQDPGQGLRLIYYSQIVNDFQKGDIAEGYSVSREKKESFPLTVTSAQKNPTAFYLCASSAEPGTGNGYTFGSGTRLTVV.